This T cell receptor (beta chain) was sequenced in a study of control samples from healthy donors and cancer patients. Clones were read by immunoSEQ multiplex PCR, and TCRdb kept only the in-frame ones, dropping some. The sample contains some 120,000 clones, 80% to 90% of which appear only once. Trimming pared 5 bases from V and 0 bases from J, leaving 11 bases between. The CDR3 runs to 16 residues. CDR1 is SGHTA and CDR2 is FQGNSA in the germline V gene. This clone has only a few counts. Input material: PBMCs. The genes are TRBV7-2 and TRBJ1-6; D is unclear. This TCR derives from a woman aged 50 to 65 with colorectal cancer. The CDR3 DNA reads as TGTGCCAGCAGCACTACTGCTAGCTCCTATAATTCACCCCTCCACTTT. Translating gives CASSTTASSYNSPLHF.